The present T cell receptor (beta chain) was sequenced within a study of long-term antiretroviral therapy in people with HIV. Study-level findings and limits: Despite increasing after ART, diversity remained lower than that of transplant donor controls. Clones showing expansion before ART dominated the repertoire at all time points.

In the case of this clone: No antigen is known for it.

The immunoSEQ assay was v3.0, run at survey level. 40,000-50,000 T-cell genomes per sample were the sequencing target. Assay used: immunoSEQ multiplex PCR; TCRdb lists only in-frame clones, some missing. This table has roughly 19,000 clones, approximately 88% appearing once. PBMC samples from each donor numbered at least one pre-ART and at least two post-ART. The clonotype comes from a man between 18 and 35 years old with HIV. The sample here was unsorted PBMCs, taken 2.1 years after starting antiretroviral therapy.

The CDR3 region has the DNA TGTGCCATCAGTGTTTCCGCGGGAGAAAAGTATGGCTACACCTTC. Encoded protein: CAISVSAGEKYGYTF. V and J are TRBV10-3 and TRBJ1-2, with no clear D. Trimming took 4 bases from V and 5 from J, leaving 17 bases between them. The CDR3 runs to 15 residues. In germline, CDR1 is ENHRY, CDR2 SYGVKD.